This is a list of T cell receptor beta chains from one sample in a study of cytomegalovirus exposure and HLA in healthy donors. Here immunoSEQ multiplex PCR was the method, and the copy in TCRdb shows in-frame clones only, minus some. Of about 160,000 clones in the sample, 86% were seen once. Sequenced sample: PBMCs. The receptors come from a woman aged 25 to 45 in good health and CMV-seronegative. Each CDR3 is given with its conserved first and last residue. Each record gives: CDR3 protein, CDR3 DNA, D gene, clone size, J gene, V gene, CDR3 length. The D gene is left open where the match is weak. Clone size is not always given. Where it is, it says once, few, many or a class for expanded clones.

CDR3 protein: CASSWRTGGSYEQYF
CDR3 DNA: TGTGCCAGCAGCTGGCGGACAGGGGGCTCCTACGAGCAGTACTTC
D gene: TRBD1
clone size: .
J gene: TRBJ2-7
V gene: TRBV5-8
CDR3 length: 15

CDR3 protein: CASSPEGGRKNNEQFF
CDR3 DNA: TGTGCCAGCAGCCCCGAGGGGGGAAGGAAAAACAATGAGCAGTTCTTC
D gene: .
clone size: .
J gene: TRBJ2-1
V gene: TRBV5-5
CDR3 length: 16

CDR3 protein: CASSLDNSRVSPLHF
CDR3 DNA: TGTGCCAGCAGCTTAGACAACAGCCGGGTTTCACCCCTCCACTTT
D gene: .
clone size: .
J gene: TRBJ1-6
V gene: TRBV7-2
CDR3 length: 15

CDR3 protein: CASGTTVTYEQYF
CDR3 DNA: TGTGCCAGCGGAACGACAGTAACCTACGAGCAGTACTTC
D gene: .
clone size: once
J gene: TRBJ2-7
V gene: TRBV5-6
CDR3 length: 13

CDR3 protein: CSVVGTSGTELTYEQYF
CDR3 DNA: TGCAGCGTTGTTGGGACTAGCGGGACTGAATTGACCTACGAGCAGTACTTC
D gene: TRBD2
clone size: .
J gene: TRBJ2-7
V gene: TRBV29-1
CDR3 length: 17

CDR3 protein: CASSLAVPGELFF
CDR3 DNA: TGTGCCAGCAGTTTAGCGGTTCCCGGGGAGCTGTTTTTT
D gene: .
clone size: .
J gene: TRBJ2-2
V gene: TRBV28
CDR3 length: 13

CDR3 protein: CASRRGSGNTIYF
CDR3 DNA: TGTGCCAGCAGACGGGGCTCTGGAAACACCATATATTTT
D gene: .
clone size: .
J gene: TRBJ1-3
V gene: TRBV28
CDR3 length: 13

CDR3 protein: CASSQASGDYEQYF
CDR3 DNA: TGCGCCAGCAGCCAGGCTAGCGGAGACTACGAGCAGTACTTC
D gene: TRBD2
clone size: few
J gene: TRBJ2-7
V gene: TRBV4-3
CDR3 length: 14

CDR3 protein: CASSQGDRIGYSNQPQHF
CDR3 DNA: TGTGCCAGCAGCCAAGGGGACAGGATTGGCTATAGCAATCAGCCCCAGCATTTT
D gene: TRBD1
clone size: few
J gene: TRBJ1-5
V gene: TRBV4-2
CDR3 length: 18

CDR3 protein: CASSLSSPAGVPYEQYF
CDR3 DNA: TGTGCCAGCAGTTTATCGTCCCCAGCGGGAGTTCCTTACGAGCAGTACTTC
D gene: TRBD2
clone size: .
J gene: TRBJ2-7
V gene: TRBV27
CDR3 length: 17

CDR3 protein: CSVGTSGRREQYF
CDR3 DNA: TGCAGCGTCGGGACTAGCGGGAGACGCGAGCAGTACTTC
D gene: TRBD2
clone size: .
J gene: TRBJ2-7
V gene: TRBV29-1
CDR3 length: 13

CDR3 protein: CATSREGPWEKLFF
CDR3 DNA: TGTGCCACCAGCAGAGAGGGGCCCTGGGAAAAACTGTTTTTT
D gene: .
clone size: .
J gene: TRBJ1-4
V gene: TRBV15
CDR3 length: 14

CDR3 protein: CATSSRQAQWTEAFF
CDR3 DNA: TGTGCCACCAGCAGTCGACAGGCACAATGGACTGAAGCTTTCTTT
D gene: .
clone size: .
J gene: TRBJ1-1
V gene: TRBV15
CDR3 length: 15

CDR3 protein: CASGQSSYNEQFF
CDR3 DNA: TGTGCCAGCGGTCAGAGCTCCTACAATGAGCAGTTCTTC
D gene: .
clone size: .
J gene: TRBJ2-1
V gene: TRBV11-3
CDR3 length: 13

CDR3 protein: CASVAGTNYEQYF
CDR3 DNA: TGTGCCAGCGTTGCGGGAACCAACTACGAGCAGTACTTC
D gene: .
clone size: .
J gene: TRBJ2-7
V gene: TRBV28
CDR3 length: 13

CDR3 protein: CASSQDVPPITF
CDR3 DNA: TGTGCCAGCAGCCAAGATGTTCCCCCGATTACGTTC
D gene: .
clone size: .
J gene: TRBJ2-4
V gene: TRBV4-2
CDR3 length: 12

CDR3 protein: CASSFTRLTRSTGELFF
CDR3 DNA: TGTGCCAGCAGTTTTACCAGGTTAACGCGGAGTACCGGGGAGCTGTTTTTT
D gene: .
clone size: once
J gene: TRBJ2-2
V gene: TRBV28
CDR3 length: 17

CDR3 protein: CASSQDTSRRNSPLHF
CDR3 DNA: TGCGCCAGCAGCCAAGATACTTCCAGGCGAAATTCACCCCTCCACTTT
D gene: .
clone size: .
J gene: TRBJ1-6
V gene: TRBV4-3
CDR3 length: 16

CDR3 protein: CASNWDRQNTEAFF
CDR3 DNA: TGTGCCAGCAACTGGGACAGACAGAACACTGAAGCTTTCTTT
D gene: TRBD1
clone size: .
J gene: TRBJ1-1
V gene: TRBV2
CDR3 length: 14

CDR3 protein: CASSAGESSDTQYF
CDR3 DNA: TGTGCCAGCAGCGCGGGGGAGTCGTCGGATACGCAGTATTTT
D gene: .
clone size: .
J gene: TRBJ2-3
V gene: TRBV9
CDR3 length: 14

CDR3 protein: CASRDYEQYF
CDR3 DNA: TGTGCCAGCCGGGACTACGAGCAGTACTTC
D gene: .
clone size: .
J gene: TRBJ2-7
V gene: TRBV6-1
CDR3 length: 10

CDR3 protein: CASSRGLEVTGELFF
CDR3 DNA: TGTGCCAGCAGCCGAGGACTAGAAGTAACCGGGGAGCTGTTTTTT
D gene: TRBD2
clone size: .
J gene: TRBJ2-2
V gene: TRBV6-1
CDR3 length: 15

CDR3 protein: CASSSGTGVDYEQYF
CDR3 DNA: TGTGCCAGCAGCTCCGGGACAGGGGTGGATTACGAGCAGTACTTC
D gene: TRBD1
clone size: once
J gene: TRBJ2-7
V gene: TRBV7-9
CDR3 length: 15